This TCR beta chain comes out of a study of beta chain features in type 1 diabetes (dated by TCRdb to the late 2010s). As for the study more broadly: Mean age, gender distribution, total cell number and subset yield did not differ between patients and healthy donors. A total of roughly 100 million sorted cells were examined across all samples, and the number of cells per subset was strongly correlated with RNA yield. The study compared TCRB repertoires of sorted circulating CD4+ T cell subsets between recently diagnosed type 1 diabetes patients and matched healthy donors. Naive and central memory subsets were obtained from all 30 or so donors, but regulatory and stem cell-like memory subsets were isolated from only 8 patients and roughly eight healthy donors.

The High Capacity cDNA Reverse Transcription Kit was used to reverse transcribe all of the isolated RNA, meaning that expressed TCRB transcripts were what got sequenced. Naive, central memory and regulatory T cell samples underwent deep immunoSEQ sequencing, averaging approximately 3.3 million total reads per sample. After sorted cells were lysed in RLT buffer, RNA was extracted with DNase-treated RNeasy Micro or Mini kits, with the choice depending on cell number. Each cell subset was processed on its own to prevent cross-contamination, while patient and healthy donor samples were processed together. The immunoSEQ multiplex PCR was used to amplify TCRB sequences from cDNA, generating 87-bp fragments that spanned the CDR3 region. The amplicons were sequenced using the Illumina HiSeq platform. The source study handled its data this way. Synthetic template baselines were used to correct PCR bias computationally, reads within Hamming distance 2 were collapsed, and singletons that could not be merged were discarded. Reads were aligned against IMGT to assign V, D and J genes, CDR3 length and insertions or deletions at six rearrangement sites. Within each subset, clonotype counts were normalized to sorted cell number, and only after that were true diversity and Gini coefficients computed with the tcR R package. The overlap coefficient, calculated on TCRB nucleotide sequences, was used to quantify repertoire sharing. TCRdb stores this immuneACCESS table with in-frame sequences only. Part of the clones is absent; in the studies checked, under half of the shortfall reflects unresolved V genes, and no reason is known for the rest. The V and J calls and clone size come from that table; D and trimming were worked out from the DNA. The sample table contains about 150,000 clones; only one count was recorded for over 8.5% of them. Approximately 2% of the sample comes from the top ten.

Regarding this clone: Its antigen target is currently unknown. No qualities accompany the bases; no much larger clone lies one base away.

Each donor gave one peripheral blood draw, averaging approximately 110 mL, which was collected into heparinised tubes. A BD FACSAria II and a panel including CD45RO, CCR7, CD25, CD127, CD95 and CD27 were used to sort naive, central memory, regulatory and stem cell-like memory CD4+ T cells. Every sorted population had a purity above 98%. Right away, PBMCs were isolated by Lymphoprep density gradient centrifugation and were stained directly, with no culture step. So that batch effects would be minimized, each experiment stained and sorted samples in pairs, pairing one healthy donor with one patient. According to the germline V gene (reference sequence), CDR1 reads DFQATT and CDR2 reads SNEGSKA. The germline ends are 3 bases apart after V is trimmed by 0 bases and J by 4 bases. Including the terminal cysteine and phenylalanine, the CDR3 comprises 11 residues. This entry keeps only the CDR3 DNA: 33 bases, framed from base 1.

What the authors observed across the whole study: Shorter templates might have been favored by PCR, but patient and control samples were amplified and corrected together, so both groups would have been affected equally by any skew. Because cDNA was sequenced instead of genomic DNA, activated cells with high expression could be over-represented, although the groups did not differ in activation or CD3 levels. In all four CD4+ subsets, TCRB CDR3 length was moderately but significantly shorter in type 1 diabetes patients. Because small numbers of individuals were included in the HLA sub-analyses, any influence of HLA type on TCRB rearrangement was left unresolved. At VDJ recombination sites, type 1 diabetes patients had fewer insertions and more deleted nucleotides, which implies abnormalities in thymic rearrangement. Naive, central memory and regulatory TCRB repertoires appeared more similar among patients than among healthy donors.

Sequenced material: central memory CD4+ T cells from blood. The receptor's source is a man younger than 35 in good health. Rearrangement joined TRBV20-1 to TRBJ2-5; no D gene is confidently identified. The CDR3 reads CSARDLETQYF. DNA sequence: TGCAGTGCTAGAGATCTAGAGACCCAGTACTTC.